This T cell receptor (beta chain) originates from a study of regulatory T cells in long-lasting Graves disease. Study-level findings and limits: Persistent patients shared 2,741 public clonotypes among themselves. Newly diagnosed patients shared fewer, at around 970. When disease was persistent, TRBV28, TRBJ1-2 and TRBJ2-5 were the favored segments.

A word on this clonotype: The target antigen is unknown.

Germline values: CDR1 SGDLS, CDR2 YYNGEE. V lost 2 bases and J 4 bases, leaving 13 bases between the germline ends. The CDR3 extends over 15 amino acids. The time point was: newly diagnosed GD, antithyroid drugs for less than 3 months. RNA isolated from PBMCs was used to make the TCR library. EDTA tubes collected approximately 10 milliliters of peripheral blood. iRepertoire HTBI primers and Arm-PCR of CDR3 regions built TCR beta libraries. TCRdb reprocessed the multiplex PCR reads with MiXCR, giving one entry per CDR3 protein. The table has some 600,000 distinct CDR3 sequences, about 16% seen once. These same data were also listed under a study on T cells in Graves' hyperthyroidism and ophthalmopathy. That work contributes: The blood repertoire included most of the expanded thyroid clonotypes above 0.001.

The sequence was obtained from a man in his late teens or twenties with Graves disease. V usage is TRBV9 and J usage is TRBJ2-1; tentative D call: TRBD1 (6 bases). Sequencing used peripheral blood mononuclear cells (PBMCs), obtained at new diagnosis, from a patient treated with antithyroid drugs. CDR3 region: CASSVVGQPYNEQFF. In nucleotides, the CDR3 is TGTGCCAGCAGCGTTGTAGGACAGCCATACAATGAGCAGTTCTTC.